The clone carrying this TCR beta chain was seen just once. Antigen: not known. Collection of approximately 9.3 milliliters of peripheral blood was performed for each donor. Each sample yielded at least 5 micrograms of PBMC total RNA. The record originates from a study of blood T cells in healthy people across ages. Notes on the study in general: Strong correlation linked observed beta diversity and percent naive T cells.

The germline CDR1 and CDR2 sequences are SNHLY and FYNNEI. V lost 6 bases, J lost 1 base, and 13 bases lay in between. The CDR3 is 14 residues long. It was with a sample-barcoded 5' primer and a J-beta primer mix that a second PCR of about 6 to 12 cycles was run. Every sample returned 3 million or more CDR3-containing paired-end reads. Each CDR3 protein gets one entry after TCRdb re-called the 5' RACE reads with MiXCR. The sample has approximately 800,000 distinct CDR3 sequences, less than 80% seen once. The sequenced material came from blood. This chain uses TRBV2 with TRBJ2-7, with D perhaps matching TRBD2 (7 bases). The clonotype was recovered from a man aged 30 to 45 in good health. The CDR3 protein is CASRWGGMSYEQYF. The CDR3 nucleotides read TGTGCCAGCAGGTGGGGGGGCATGTCCTACGAGCAGTACTTC. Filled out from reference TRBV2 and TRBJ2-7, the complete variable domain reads EPEVTQTPSHQVTQMGQEVILRCVPISNHLYFYWYRQILGQKVEFLVSFYNNEISEKSEIFDDQFSVERPDGSNFTLKIRSTKLEDSAMYFCASRWGGMSYEQYFGPGTRLTVT.